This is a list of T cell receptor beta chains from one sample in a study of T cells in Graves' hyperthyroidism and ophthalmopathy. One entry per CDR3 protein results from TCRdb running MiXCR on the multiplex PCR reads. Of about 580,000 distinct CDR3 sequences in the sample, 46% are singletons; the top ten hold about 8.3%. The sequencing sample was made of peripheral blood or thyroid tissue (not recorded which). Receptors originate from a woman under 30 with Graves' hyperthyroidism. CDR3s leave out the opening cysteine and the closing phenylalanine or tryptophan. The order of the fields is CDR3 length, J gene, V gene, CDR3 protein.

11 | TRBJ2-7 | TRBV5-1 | ASSLGGYYEQY
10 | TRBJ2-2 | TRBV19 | ASSAEAGELF
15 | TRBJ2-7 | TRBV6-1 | ASSEEGGRGPRYEQY
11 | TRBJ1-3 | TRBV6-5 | ASSLTPGNTIY
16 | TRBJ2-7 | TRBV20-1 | SADPGGVATSGPGEQY
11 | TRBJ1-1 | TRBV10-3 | AISIAGEVGAF
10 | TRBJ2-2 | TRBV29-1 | SVGDGTVELF
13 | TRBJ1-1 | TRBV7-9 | ASSLQGLLNTEAF
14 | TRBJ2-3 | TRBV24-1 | ATSAGTSRRTDTQY
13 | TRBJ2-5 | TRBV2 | ASRILAVGPETQY
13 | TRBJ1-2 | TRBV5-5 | ASSFMTGDRDGYT
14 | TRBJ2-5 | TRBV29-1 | SVVPRHRGNQETQY
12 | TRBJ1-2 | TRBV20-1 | SARDPGGADGYT
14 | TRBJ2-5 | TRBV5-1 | ASSLSPGGNQETQY
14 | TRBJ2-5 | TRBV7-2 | ASSFASSGVTDTQY
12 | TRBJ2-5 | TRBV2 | ASRGGTVQETQY
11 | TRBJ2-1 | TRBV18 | ASYQGSGNEQF
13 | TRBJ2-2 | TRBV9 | ASSVGVRGTGELF
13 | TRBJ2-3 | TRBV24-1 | ATSDENLAYDTQY
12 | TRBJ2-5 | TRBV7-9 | ASSSRRPPETQY
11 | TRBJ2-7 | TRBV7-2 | ASSLSTGYEQY
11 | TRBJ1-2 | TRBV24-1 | ATSDYGYLGYT
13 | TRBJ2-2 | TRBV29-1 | SVEVGLAHTGELF
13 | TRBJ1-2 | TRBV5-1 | ASSHRGQGADGYT
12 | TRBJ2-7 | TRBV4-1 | ASSQDGSSYEQY
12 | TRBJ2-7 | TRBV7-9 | ASSARDRGNEQY
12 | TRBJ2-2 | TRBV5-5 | ACSSGSATGELF
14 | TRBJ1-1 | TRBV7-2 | ASSVQGGGYLTEAF
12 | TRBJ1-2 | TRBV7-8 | ASSLTGDQPGYT
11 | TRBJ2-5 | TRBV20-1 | SAADFAQETQY
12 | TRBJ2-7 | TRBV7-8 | ASSFSGTSYEQY
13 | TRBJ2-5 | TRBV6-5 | ASRFRDTFQETQY
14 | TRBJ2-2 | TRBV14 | ASSPGGQGFAGELF
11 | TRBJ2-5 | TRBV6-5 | ASSREDRETQY
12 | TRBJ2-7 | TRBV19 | ASSIGQGAYEQY
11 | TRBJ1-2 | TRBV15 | ATSSSSGDGYT
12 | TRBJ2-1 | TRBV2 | AVPPSGANNEQF
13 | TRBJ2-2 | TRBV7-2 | ASSLGPANTGELF
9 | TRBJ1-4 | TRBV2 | ASSEREKLF